The rows below give T cell receptor beta chains drawn from one sample of a study of T cell repertoires in cytomegalovirus infection. TCRdb itself ran the reads through MiXCR, one entry per CDR3 protein. This sample has about 27,000 distinct CDR3 sequences, with 15% to 20% found just once. Their target antigens are unknown. The material was CD8+ T cells from cultured PBMCs, obtained from culture after CMV antigen stimulation. The source of these receptors is a human donor in good health (CMV status not recorded). Some clones in this sample may be carry-over from other donors' samples. Both conserved end residues are part of each CDR3. The D gene is left open where the match is weak. Not all rows give a size; the values are once, few, many and, for expanded clones, a class.

d_call | cdr3_length | j_call | v_call | clone_size | cdr3_aa | cdr3_nt
NA | 14 | TRBJ2-7 | TRBV7-2 | NA | CASSSTLSSYEQYF | TGTGCCAGCAGCTCGACACTCAGCTCCTACGAGCAGTACTTC
NA | 14 | TRBJ2-2 | TRBV6-2/TRBV6-3 | NA | CASSYSGNGGELFF | TGTGCCAGCAGTTACTCCGGAAATGGCGGGGAGCTGTTTTTT
TRBD2 | 16 | TRBJ2-1 | TRBV6-6 | NA | CASSYSAGGPNNEQFF | TGTGCCAGCAGTTACTCGGCGGGAGGGCCAAACAATGAGCAGTTCTTC
TRBD2 | 18 | TRBJ2-3 | TRBV29-1 | many | CSVEGLAGGTGFDDTQYF | TGCAGCGTTGAAGGACTAGCGGGAGGAACTGGGTTCGACGATACGCAGTATTTT
TRBD1 | 14 | TRBJ2-7 | TRBV6-2/TRBV6-3 | NA | CASSSDRGVYEQYF | TGTGCCAGCAGTTCGGACAGGGGAGTCTACGAGCAGTACTTC
NA | 12 | TRBJ1-5 | TRBV12-3/TRBV12-4 | NA | CASNQGNQPQHF | TGTGCCAGCAACCAGGGAAATCAGCCCCAGCATTTT
TRBD2 | 16 | TRBJ2-3 | TRBV7-9 | few | CASSLRLAGIADTQYF | TGTGCCAGCAGCTTGCGACTAGCGGGAATCGCAGATACGCAGTATTTT
NA | 13 | TRBJ1-1 | TRBV5-4 | NA | CASSGLLNTEAFF | TGTGCCAGCAGTGGACTGCTGAACACTGAAGCTTTCTTT
TRBD2 | 16 | TRBJ2-2 | TRBV3-1 | NA | CASRSASGPFTGELFF | TGTGCCAGCAGGTCAGCTAGCGGACCTTTCACCGGGGAGCTGTTTTTT
NA | 16 | TRBJ1-1 | TRBV9 | NA | CASSERGEGGRTEAFF | TGTGCCAGCAGCGAACGCGGGGAGGGCGGACGGACTGAAGCTTTCTTT
TRBD1 | 15 | TRBJ1-2 | TRBV6-6 | few | CASSHKPTGSYGYTF | TGTGCCAGCAGTCACAAGCCGACAGGGTCCTATGGCTACACCTTC
NA | 12 | TRBJ2-5 | TRBV20-1 | few | CSADQGGETQYF | TGCAGTGCAGACCAGGGGGGGGAGACCCAGTACTTC
NA | 11 | TRBJ2-7 | TRBV25-1 | NA | CASSVAEEQYF | TGTGCCAGCAGTGTTGCGGAGGAGCAGTACTTC
NA | 15 | TRBJ2-3 | TRBV28 | NA | CASSLWGENTDTQYF | TGTGCCAGCAGTTTATGGGGGGAGAACACAGATACGCAGTATTTT
TRBD1 | 16 | TRBJ1-2 | TRBV28 | NA | CASSSTGGVPNYGYTF | TGTGCCAGCAGTTCAACAGGGGGAGTCCCTAACTATGGCTACACCTTC
TRBD1 | 14 | TRBJ1-4 | TRBV20-1 | NA | CSAYDRGPVMELFF | TGCAGTGCGTACGACAGGGGGCCCGTTATGGAACTGTTTTTT
NA | 15 | TRBJ2-1 | TRBV14 | few | CASSRGTPIYNEQFF | TGTGCCAGCAGCCGGGGGACCCCGATTTACAATGAGCAGTTCTTC
TRBD1 | 16 | TRBJ1-2 | TRBV7-2 | few | CASRGTGLRGGEGYTF | TGTGCCAGCAGGGGGACAGGGCTGCGAGGGGGAGAGGGCTACACCTTC
NA | 15 | TRBJ1-6 | TRBV7-2 | few | CASSPSDRPYAPLHF | TGTGCCAGCAGCCCGTCCGACAGACCGTATGCACCCCTCCACTTT
NA | 15 | TRBJ2-7 | TRBV7-2 | many | CASSFSLGASYEQYF | TGTGCCAGCAGCTTTTCGTTGGGGGCCTCCTACGAGCAGTACTTC
TRBD1 | 18 | TRBJ2-5 | TRBV7-8 | many | CASSFPWYWDRTQETQYF | TGTGCCAGCAGCTTCCCATGGTATTGGGACAGAACTCAAGAGACCCAGTACTTC
NA | 16 | TRBJ2-1 | TRBV18 | few | CASSPALTGPYNEQFF | TGTGCCAGCTCACCAGCCCTCACCGGGCCCTACAATGAGCAGTTCTTC
NA | 14 | TRBJ2-2 | TRBV7-9 | NA | CAPAGVFGTGELFF | TGTGCCCCGGCAGGGGTATTTGGGACCGGGGAGCTGTTTTTT
TRBD2 | 15 | TRBJ2-1 | TRBV7-6 | NA | CASSLREGTPNEQFF | TGTGCCAGCAGCTTACGGGAGGGAACCCCCAATGAGCAGTTCTTC
NA | 16 | TRBJ2-7 | TRBV11-2 | NA | CTSSLTVWDASYEQYF | TGTACCAGCAGCTTAACCGTGTGGGACGCCTCCTACGAGCAGTACTTC
TRBD2 | 15 | TRBJ2-3 | TRBV6-6 | NA | CASSWTSGRADTQYF | TGTGCCAGCAGCTGGACTAGCGGGAGGGCCGATACGCAGTATTTT
NA | 12 | TRBJ2-1 | TRBV7-2 | NA | CASSLDGAEQFF | TGTGCCAGCAGCTTAGATGGGGCTGAGCAGTTCTTC
NA | 13 | TRBJ2-1 | TRBV7-8 | NA | CASSLFLRDEQFF | TGTGCCAGCAGCTTATTCTTGCGGGATGAGCAGTTCTTC
TRBD2 | 15 | TRBJ2-1 | TRBV28 | few | CASSLGASGSNEQFF | TGTGCCAGCAGTTTGGGGGCTAGCGGGAGTAATGAGCAGTTCTTC
TRBD1 | 15 | TRBJ2-2 | TRBV6-2/TRBV6-3 | NA | CASSYVRTGTGELFF | TGTGCCAGCAGTTACGTAAGGACAGGCACCGGGGAGCTGTTTTTT
NA | 12 | TRBJ1-1 | TRBV30 | once | CAWMGPKGEASF | TGTGCCTGGATGGGCCCTAAGGGGGAAGCTTCCTTT
NA | 13 | TRBJ1-5 | TRBV2 | NA | CASWGRGNQPQHF | TGTGCCAGCTGGGGGAGGGGGAATCAGCCCCAGCATTTT
TRBD1 | 13 | TRBJ2-7 | TRBV9 | few | CASSAGQSYEQYF | TGTGCCAGCAGCGCGGGACAGTCCTACGAGCAGTACTTC
NA | 16 | TRBJ2-2 | TRBV7-6 | NA | CASSLARGSGTGELFF | TGTGCCAGCAGCTTAGCACGCGGATCGGGCACCGGGGAGCTGTTTTTT
NA | 14 | TRBJ1-2 | TRBV20-1 | NA | CSAREVGRHNGYTF | TGCAGTGCTAGAGAAGTGGGAAGGCATAATGGCTACACCTTC
TRBD2 | 19 | TRBJ2-1 | TRBV4-2 | many | CASSQDPLSGRAPGAEQFF | TGTGCCAGCAGCCAAGACCCTCTTAGCGGGAGGGCCCCGGGGGCTGAGCAGTTCTTC
TRBD2 | 18 | TRBJ2-2 | TRBV11-2 | NA | CASSWGGTGGKDTGELFF | TGTGCCAGCAGCTGGGGGGGAACGGGGGGTAAAGACACCGGGGAGCTGTTTTTT
TRBD1 | 18 | TRBJ1-1 | TRBV4-2 | few | CASSQVRDSLLLNTEAFF | TGTGCCAGCAGCCAAGTTCGGGACAGCCTTCTCCTGAACACTGAAGCTTTCTTT
NA | 15 | TRBJ2-1 | TRBV20-1 | many | CSARGGSGFYNEQFF | TGCAGTGCTAGAGGGGGTTCGGGGTTCTACAATGAGCAGTTCTTC
TRBD2 | 16 | TRBJ2-1 | TRBV6-1 | few | CASSERLAGGLDEQFF | TGTGCCAGCAGTGAACGACTAGCGGGAGGTCTCGATGAGCAGTTCTTC
TRBD2 | 19 | TRBJ2-2 | TRBV6-5 | NA | CASSYSLGLAGVLDGELFF | TGTGCCAGCAGTTACTCTTTGGGACTAGCGGGAGTTCTTGACGGGGAGCTGTTTTTT
NA | 12 | TRBJ2-2 | TRBV7-2 | few | CASSLAAGELFF | TGTGCCAGCAGCTTAGCGGCCGGGGAGCTGTTTTTT